A single sample is the source of the 19 T cell receptor beta chains below, sequenced in a study of T cell responses to AZD1222 COVID-19 vaccine. Profiling relied on immunoSEQ multiplex PCR, and the TCRdb table lists in-frame clones only, not all of them. The sample holds under 200,000 clones; roughly nine tenths are singletons and the top ten take 1% to 1.5%. The specimen was peripheral blood, collected 28 days after the second AZD1222 dose. The source is an adult who received the AZD1222 COVID-19 vaccine.

The CDR3 DNA is TGTGCCATCCGCTCGGGACAGGGGCCTCAGGACTATGGCTACACCTTC. This sequence encodes CAIRSGQGPQDYGYTF. V gene TRBV10-3 combines with J gene TRBJ1-2; 10 positions agree with TRBD1. The CDR3 is 16 amino acids. V lost 8 bases to trimming and J lost 3 bases; unmatched junction nucleotides: 12. From germline, CDR1 is ENHRY and CDR2 SYGVKD.

The V and J genes are TRBV9 and TRBJ2-3; TRBD2 aligns across 8 bases. This CDR3 region has 16 residues. CDR1 is SGDLS, CDR2 YYNGEE, per germline. The J segment lost 3 bases and the V segment lost 1 base, leaving 7 bases of the junction unmatched. The CDR3 protein is CASSVSSSGTTDTQYF. As DNA, the CDR3 is TGTGCCAGCAGCGTAAGTAGTAGCGGGACTACAGATACGCAGTATTTT.

This chain connects TRBV2 to TRBJ2-5; possible D gene TRBD2, 6 bases. V was shortened by 3 bases and J by 5 bases, with 13 bases between the two germline ends. Germline CDR1 is SNHLY and CDR2 is FYNNEI. This CDR3 contains 14 residues. The CDR3 protein is CASSDLATLETQYF. CDR3 coding DNA: TGTGCCAGCAGTGACCTAGCGACGTTGGAGACCCAGTACTTC.

V gene TRBV7-8 combines with J gene TRBJ1-3; a possible D gene is TRBD1 (5 bases). CDR1 and CDR2 (germline): SGHVS, FQNEAQ. Trimming cost V 5 bases and J 3 bases, with 8 bases left between them. This CDR3 is 13 amino acids long. The CDR3 spells CASSRDRGNTIYF. The CDR3 region has the DNA TGTGCCAGCAGCCGGGACCGTGGAAACACCATATATTTT.

The chain uses TRBV11-2 and TRBJ1-6; no reliable D call. CDR3 size: 14 residues. Trimming left V 4 bases short and J 7 bases short, with 11 bases between. Germline values: CDR1 SGHAT, CDR2 FQNNGV. This CDR3 is CASSYSLGNSPLHF. CDR3 in DNA: TGTGCCAGCAGCTACAGCCTCGGAAATTCACCCCTCCACTTT.

This chain links TRBV4-3 with TRBJ2-7; D is unclear. The CDR3 sequence is 15 residues long. Trimming removed 2 bases at V and 3 bases at J, with 14 bases between. From germline, CDR1 is LGHNA and CDR2 YSLEER. The CDR3 loop reads CASSQRPGNFYEQYF. The CDR3 DNA reads as TGCGCCAGCAGCCAAAGACCGGGTAATTTCTACGAGCAGTACTTC.

This clone was observed a single time. J is TRBJ2-5 and V is TRBV20-1, with 10 positions matching TRBD2. CDR1 and CDR2 from the germline V gene are DFQATT and SNEGSKA (reference sequence). Trimming took 3 bases from V and 4 from J; bases not matched to a gene: 2. CDR3 size: 13 residues. As DNA, the CDR3 is TGCAGTGCTAGTCTAGCGGGAGTAGAGACCCAGTACTTC. It specifies CSASLAGVETQYF.

This clone was seen only a few times. The genes are TRBV12-3 or TRBV12-4 and TRBJ1-5; tentatively, D is TRBD1 (6 bases). V dropped 6 bases and J dropped 4 bases, with 10 bases sitting between them. CDR3 length: 13 residues. CDR3 protein: CASSQDRNQPQHF. The CDR3 nucleotides read TGTGCCAGCAGCCAGGACAGAAATCAGCCCCAGCATTTT.

The J gene is TRBJ2-2, the V gene TRBV15, with D possibly TRBD1 on 5 matching bases. CDR1 and CDR2 (germline): LNHNV, YYDKDF (reference sequence). This CDR3 comprises 16 residues. V lost 0 bases and J lost 1, with 9 bases in between. The CDR3 nucleotides are TGTGCCACCAGCAGAGAGCAGGGTTTGAACACCGGGGAGCTGTTTTTT. Protein product: CATSREQGLNTGELFF.

The rearrangement joins TRBV15 to TRBJ2-7; perhaps TRBD2 as D (5 bases). CDR3 length: 14 residues. The V end lost 1 base, the J end lost 1 base, and 8 bases lay between the germline ends. Germline CDR1 is LNHNV and CDR2 is YYDKDF (reference sequence). The CDR3: CATSRAGNSYEQYF. CDR3 in DNA: TGTGCCACCAGCAGAGCGGGAAATTCCTACGAGCAGTACTTC. Looking up the rest from reference TRBV15 and TRBJ2-7 gives the full variable domain: DAMVIQNPRYQVTQFGKPVTLSCSQTLNHNVMYWYQQKSSQAPKLLFHYYDKDFNNEADTPDNFQSRRPNTSFCFLDIRSPGLGDTAMYLCATSRAGNSYEQYFGPGTRLTVT.

The CDR3 region is CASSRGVGGRSGNYGYTF. The CDR3 DNA follows: TGTGCCAGCAGCCGAGGGGTGGGGGGAAGATCGGGTAACTATGGCTACACCTTC. The V and J genes are TRBV21-1 and TRBJ1-2. TRBV21-1 is recorded as a pseudogene. The CDR3 totals 18 residues.

This clone appeared a single time. For the CDR3, the DNA is TGCGCCAGCAGCTTGGCAGGAAACTATGGCTACACCTTC. As protein: CASSLAGNYGYTF. The V gene is TRBV5-1, the J gene TRBJ1-2; D not resolved. This CDR3 has 13 amino acids. Germline-derived CDR1 and CDR2 are SGHRS and YFSETQ. Trimming left V 0 bases short and J 2 bases short, with 5 bases between.

This chain connects TRBV7-2 to TRBJ1-6, with a tentative D call TRBD1 (5 bases). The CDR3 has 15 residues. Germline loops: CDR1 SGHTA, CDR2 FQGNSA. V dropped 4 bases and J dropped 6 bases, with 13 bases sitting between them. CDR3 amino acids: CASSSPSGPNSPLHF. The CDR3 DNA reads as TGTGCCAGCAGCTCTCCTTCGGGACCTAATTCACCCCTCCACTTT.

This clone has a single count. The V call is TRBV6-2 or TRBV6-3, the J call TRBJ1-3, with D possibly matching TRBD1 (6 bases). The V end was cut by 5 bases, the J end by 0 bases, with 11 bases between. The CDR3 loop spans 15 amino acids. From germline, CDR1 is MNHEY and CDR2 SVGEGT. The CDR3 is CASSPDRISGNTIYF. For the CDR3, the DNA is TGTGCCAGCAGTCCCGACAGGATCTCTGGAAACACCATATATTTT.

The chain links TRBV28 to TRBJ1-1; TRBD1 might be the D (6 bases). Between the trimmed V and J ends, which lost 5 bases and 6 bases, there was a span of 16 bases. The CDR3 is 14 amino acids. In germline, CDR1 is MDHEN, CDR2 SYDVKM. In DNA, the CDR3 is TGTGCCAGCAGTATCTCCTCCGGGGGCTCTGAAGCTTTCTTT. This gives the protein CASSISSGGSEAFF.

The chain joins TRBV4-2 to TRBJ1-2; D unclear. Germline assignment: CDR1 LGHNA and CDR2 YNFKEQ. The V end was cut by 0 bases, the J end by 5 bases, with 10 bases between. This CDR3 is 14 amino acids long. This chain's CDR3 is CASSQDMEGYGYTF. The CDR3 DNA follows: TGTGCCAGCAGCCAAGATATGGAAGGGTATGGCTACACCTTC.

J is TRBJ2-1 and V is TRBV4-1; the D gene could be TRBD1 or TRBD2 (5 bases each). Germline V gene data show CDR1 as MGHRA and CDR2 as YSYEKL. Deletions cut 1 base from V and 0 bases from J, with 16 bases between. The CDR3 is 18 residues long. The CDR3: CASSQGLERGDSYNEQFF. Written as DNA, the CDR3 is TGCGCCAGCAGCCAAGGGCTTGAGAGGGGTGACTCCTACAATGAGCAGTTCTTC.

The rearrangement uses TRBV15 and TRBJ1-1, with D possibly being TRBD1 (6 bases). V was clipped by 2 bases and J by 0 bases, with 13 bases between them. The CDR3 has 16 amino acids. From germline, CDR1 is LNHNV and CDR2 YYDKDF (reference sequence). The CDR3 loop is CATSRPWTEVNTEAFF. In DNA, the CDR3 is TGTGCCACCAGCAGACCCTGGACAGAAGTGAACACTGAAGCTTTCTTT.

The chain employs TRBV21-1 and TRBJ2-6; the listed D gene, TRBD1, was not tested against the DNA. TRBV21-1 is reported as a pseudogene. The CDR3 runs to 17 residues. The DNA of the CDR3 is TGTGCCAGCAGCAAAGGAGACAGCCCCTCTGGGGCCAACGTCCTGACTTTC. Its translation: CASSKGDSPSGANVLTF.